This TCR beta chain was identified during a study of shared clonotypes between healthy human individuals. Study observations and caveats: Sharing across four donors was highest in naive CD4 (around 5%) and lowest in memory CD8 (roughly 0.4%).

Healthy adults negative for HIV, lacking recent acute infections or vaccinations, served as donors. Comments on this clone: Its antigen is as yet unknown.

The method was immunoSEQ multiplex PCR; TCRdb's version includes in-frame clones alone and lacks a portion of them. Of about 980,000 clones listed, approximately 80% are singletons. Sequenced: memory CD4+ T cells sorted from blood. Subset of the sample: CD45RA-negative fraction. The receptor's source is a man younger than 30 in good health.

This CDR3 reads CASSFIGLYEQYF. The CDR3 bases are TGCGCCAGCAGCTTTATAGGGCTCTACGAGCAGTACTTC. The chain couples TRBV5-1 to TRBJ2-7; unclear D gene. The length of the CDR3 is 13 residues. V dropped 2 bases and J dropped 3 bases, with 9 bases sitting between them. Germline V gene data show CDR1 as SGHRS and CDR2 as YFSETQ. Based on the CDR3 plus reference TRBV5-1 and TRBJ2-7, the full variable domain is KAGVTQTPRYLIKTRGQQVTLSCSPISGHRSVSWYQQTPGQGLQFLFEYFSETQRNKGNFPGRFSGRQFSNSRSEMNVSTLELGDSALYLCASSFIGLYEQYFGPGTRLTVT.